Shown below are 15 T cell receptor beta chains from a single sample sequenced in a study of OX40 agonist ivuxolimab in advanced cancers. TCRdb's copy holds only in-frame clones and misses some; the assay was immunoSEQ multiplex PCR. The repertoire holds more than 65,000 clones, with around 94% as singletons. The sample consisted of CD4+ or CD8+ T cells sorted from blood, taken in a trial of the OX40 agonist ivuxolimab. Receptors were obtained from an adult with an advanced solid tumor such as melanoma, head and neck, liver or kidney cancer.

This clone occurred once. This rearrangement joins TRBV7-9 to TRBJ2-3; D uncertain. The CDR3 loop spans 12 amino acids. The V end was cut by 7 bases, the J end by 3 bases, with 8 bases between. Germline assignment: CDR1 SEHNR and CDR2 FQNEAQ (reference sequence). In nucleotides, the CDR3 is TGTGCCAGCACCCTTCAGACAGATACGCAGTATTTT. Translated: CASTLQTDTQYF.

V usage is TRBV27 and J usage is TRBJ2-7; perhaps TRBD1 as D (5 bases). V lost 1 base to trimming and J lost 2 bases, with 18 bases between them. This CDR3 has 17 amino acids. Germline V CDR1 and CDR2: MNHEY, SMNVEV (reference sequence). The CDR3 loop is CASSLFYSGAIPYEQYF. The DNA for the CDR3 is TGTGCCAGCAGTTTATTTTATAGTGGGGCGATACCCTACGAGCAGTACTTC.

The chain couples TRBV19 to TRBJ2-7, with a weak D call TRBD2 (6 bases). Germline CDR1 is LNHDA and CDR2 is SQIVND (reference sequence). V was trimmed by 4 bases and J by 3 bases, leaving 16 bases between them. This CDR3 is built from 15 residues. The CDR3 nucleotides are TGTGCCAGTAGTAACGGTGCCGGGGGTTTCTACGAGCAGTACTTC. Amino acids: CASSNGAGGFYEQYF.

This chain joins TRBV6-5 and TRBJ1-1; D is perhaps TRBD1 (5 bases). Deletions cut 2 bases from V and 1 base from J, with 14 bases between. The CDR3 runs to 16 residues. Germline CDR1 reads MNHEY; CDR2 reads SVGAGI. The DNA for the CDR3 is TGTGCCAGCAGTTACCTCCGGCAGGACAAGAACACTGAAGCTTTCTTT. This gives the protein CASSYLRQDKNTEAFF.

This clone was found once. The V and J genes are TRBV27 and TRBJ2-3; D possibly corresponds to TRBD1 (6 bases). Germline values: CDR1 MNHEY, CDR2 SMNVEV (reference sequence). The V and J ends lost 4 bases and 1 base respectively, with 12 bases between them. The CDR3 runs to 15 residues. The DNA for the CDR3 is TGTGCCAGCAGTTGGGAACAGGGAGGCACAGATACGCAGTATTTT. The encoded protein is CASSWEQGGTDTQYF.

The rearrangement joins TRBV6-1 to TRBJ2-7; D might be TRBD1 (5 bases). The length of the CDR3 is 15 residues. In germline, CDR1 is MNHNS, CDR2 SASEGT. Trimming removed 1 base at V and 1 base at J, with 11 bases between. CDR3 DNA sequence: TGTGCCAGCAGTGAAGATAGGCGACAGTCCTACGAGCAGTACTTC. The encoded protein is CASSEDRRQSYEQYF.

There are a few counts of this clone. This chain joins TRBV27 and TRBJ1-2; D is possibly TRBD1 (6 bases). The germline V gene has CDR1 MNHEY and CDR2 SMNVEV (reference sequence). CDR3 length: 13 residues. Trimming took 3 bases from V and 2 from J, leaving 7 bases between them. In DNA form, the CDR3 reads TGTGCCAGCAGTTTTACAGGGAACTATGGCTACACCTTC. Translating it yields CASSFTGNYGYTF.

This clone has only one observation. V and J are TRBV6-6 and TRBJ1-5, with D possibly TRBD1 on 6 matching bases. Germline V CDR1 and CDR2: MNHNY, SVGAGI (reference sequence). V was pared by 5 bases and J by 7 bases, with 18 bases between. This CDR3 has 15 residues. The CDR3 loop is CASSLTQQGNQPQHF. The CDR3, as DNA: TGTGCCAGCAGTCTAACTCAACAGGGAAACCAGCCCCAGCATTTT.

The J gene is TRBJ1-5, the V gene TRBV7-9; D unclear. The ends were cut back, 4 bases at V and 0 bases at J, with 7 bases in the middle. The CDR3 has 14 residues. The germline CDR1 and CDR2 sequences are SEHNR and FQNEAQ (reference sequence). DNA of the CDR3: TGTGCCAGCAGCTCCGATTATAGCAATCAGCCCCAGCATTTT. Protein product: CASSSDYSNQPQHF.

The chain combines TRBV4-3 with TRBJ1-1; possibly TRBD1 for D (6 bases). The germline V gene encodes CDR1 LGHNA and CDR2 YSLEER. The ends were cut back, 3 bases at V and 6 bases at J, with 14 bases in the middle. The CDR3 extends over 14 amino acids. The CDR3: CASSHRERGPEAFF. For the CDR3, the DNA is TGCGCCAGCAGCCACCGAGAGCGGGGGCCTGAAGCTTTCTTT.

CDR3: CASLTSGRATQYF. Here the CDR3 DNA reads TGTGCCAGCCTCACTAGCGGGAGGGCCACGCAGTACTTC. The chain couples TRBV2 to TRBJ2-7; 13 bases match TRBD2. The CDR3 is 13 residues long. Germline V gene data show CDR1 as SNHLY and CDR2 as FYNNEI. With V trimmed by 8 bases and J by 9 bases, 7 bases remained unmatched.

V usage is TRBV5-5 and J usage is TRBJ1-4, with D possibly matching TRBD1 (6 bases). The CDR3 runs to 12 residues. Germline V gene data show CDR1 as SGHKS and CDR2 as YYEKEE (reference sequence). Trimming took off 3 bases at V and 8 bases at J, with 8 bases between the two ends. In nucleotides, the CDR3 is TGTGCCAGCAGCTCGGACAGAGAAAAACTGTTTTTT. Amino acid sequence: CASSSDREKLFF.

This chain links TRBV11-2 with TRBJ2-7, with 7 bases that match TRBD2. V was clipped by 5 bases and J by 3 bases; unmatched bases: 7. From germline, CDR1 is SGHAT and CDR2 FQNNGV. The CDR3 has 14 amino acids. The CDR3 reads CASSVGAGDYEQYF. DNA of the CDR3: TGTGCCAGCAGCGTTGGGGCGGGGGACTACGAGCAGTACTTC. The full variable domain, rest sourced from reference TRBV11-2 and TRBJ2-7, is EAGVAQSPRYKIIEKRQSVAFWCNPISGHATLYWYQQILGQGPKLLIQFQNNGVVDDSQLPKDRFSAERLKGVDSTLKIQPAKLEDSAVYLCASSVGAGDYEQYFGPGTRLTVT.

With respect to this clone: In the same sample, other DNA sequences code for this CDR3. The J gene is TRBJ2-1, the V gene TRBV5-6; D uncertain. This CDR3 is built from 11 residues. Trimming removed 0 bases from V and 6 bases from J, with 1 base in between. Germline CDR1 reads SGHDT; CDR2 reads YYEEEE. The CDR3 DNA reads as TGTGCCAGCAGCTTGGGCAATGAGCAGTTCTTC. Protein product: CASSLGNEQFF.

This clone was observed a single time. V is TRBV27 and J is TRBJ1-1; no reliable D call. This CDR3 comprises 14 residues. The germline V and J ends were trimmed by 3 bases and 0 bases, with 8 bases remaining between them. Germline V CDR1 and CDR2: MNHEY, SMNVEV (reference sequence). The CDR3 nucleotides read TGTGCCAGCAGTTTGGGGAATATGAACACTGAAGCTTTCTTT. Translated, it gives CASSLGNMNTEAFF.